This T cell receptor beta chain was sequenced for a study of shared clonotypes between healthy human individuals (dated by TCRdb to 2018 to 2021). General notes on the study: The cohort comprised two women and a few men aged 18 to 49 years. For each donor, CD4 naive and CD4 memory were each given three plates, CD8 naive was given two plates, and CD8 memory was given one plate. Blood TCR repertoires of four to six healthy adults were deeply sequenced to estimate repertoire size and the extent of clonotype sharing between individuals. To increase sequencing depth and limit assay-specific biases, TCR repertoire library preparation and sequencing were carried out by different laboratories using diverse techniques. Between about 0.85 and 10 billion PBMCs per donor were obtained by leukapheresis. The full study reports these points: When a handful of donors were compared, the shared fraction of clonotypes was around 5% for naive CD4, 3% to 4% for naive CD8, roughly 2.3% for memory CD4, and around 0.4% for memory CD8. Incomplete sequencing was indicated by rarefaction of sorted-subset datasets, despite the large sequencing depth. Because the study included only a small number of donors, the genetic and exposure-history diversity represented was limited. Naive subsets generally had larger estimated clonotype richness than memory subsets did. Pairwise subsampling indicated that sequencing depth was expected to affect the degree of clonotype sharing among donors. Compared with non-shared clonotypes, clonotypes shared by all four sorted-subset donors had higher generation probabilities. Sampling was restricted to blood, and TCR repertoires in tissues likely differ from the TCR repertoires found in blood.

Spanning cysteine to phenylalanine, the CDR3 consists of 14 amino acids. CDR3 DNA only is kept here, 42 bases in frame from base 1. V is pruned by 5 bases and J by 8 bases, leaving 9 bases of the junction without a gene match. As encoded in the germline V gene (reference sequence), CDR1 is MNHEY while CDR2 is SMNVEV. For the CD8 naive samples, CD45RO-negative cells were positively selected for CCR7, yielding a CD45RA+CCR7+ population from which TemRA cells were excluded. The donors were healthy, HIV-negative adults with no recently reported acute infections or vaccinations. Only Caucasian adults living in Nashville, Tennessee, USA were represented among the donors. After blood collection by leukapheresis, PBMCs were isolated using Ficoll-Histopaque density gradient centrifugation and then cryopreserved in the vapor phase of liquid nitrogen. Purity and quantity of every magnetically sorted T cell population were checked by analytical flow cytometry. From each sorted fraction, genomic DNA was isolated and quantified by UV absorbance on a Nanodrop 2000c.

Of note for this clone: This receptor's antigen is unknown. The input lacks base qualities; no much larger clone sits a single base away.

Using the deep immunoSEQ assay, multiplex PCR amplified TCR CDR3 regions from genomic DNA. Genomic DNA extracted from each cell subset was distributed evenly over all wells of several immunoSEQ 96-well plates, and each plate served as one replicate. Each replicate PCR for sorted subsets received roughly 0.2 ug genomic DNA, equal to 28,000 or so T cell genomes. The purified libraries were quantified using a Qubit 3.0 fluorometer, sized with a Bioanalyzer 2100, and then quantified again using the KAPA Library Quantification kit. Every immunoSEQ 96-well plate was sequenced on a dedicated single-read 150-cycle Illumina NextSeq 550 flow cell. Concerning the study's data processing: Because the immunoSEQ output included only junctional sequences and no quality scores, the filtering could not be the same as the filtering used for full-length reads. To assign V/J genes and CDR3, sequences were annotated using PyIR, a Python wrapper for IgBLAST v1.9, with IMGT germline references. Reads were filtered out if the reads had weak V/J assignments (E-value above 1e-6), no CDR3, stop codons, out-of-frame junctions, or ambiguous translated residues. A V3J clonotype was defined by an identical inferred V gene, J gene, and CDR3 amino acid sequence. The percentage overlap between two repertoires was calculated by dividing the number of shared unique clonotypes by the size of the smaller repertoire. Three approaches were used to assess repertoire richness: RTK rarefaction, the Chao1 estimator, and Recon v2.1 estimates of unobserved clonotypes. OLGA was used to compute generation probabilities for all TCRbeta clonotypes that the gDNA method yielded from a handful of donors. Held by TCRdb, this immuneACCESS table contains in-frame sequences only and omits some clones. Under half of the omission traces to an unresolved V gene where checked; the cause of the rest is unknown. D and trimming were read from the DNA, whereas the V and J calls and clone size are those reported in that table. Recorded for this sample are about 2,100,000 clones; just over 90% of them occurred a single time. About 1.5% of the sample is held by the ten biggest clonotypes.

The TCR originated in a man in his late teens or twenties in good health. Some clones in this sample may be carry-over from other donors' samples. Sequenced material: naive CD8+ T cells from PBMCs. The cell subset or site label for this specimen denotes: CD45RA+CCR7+. This sequence uses TRBV27 and TRBJ1-2; a stretch of 9 junction bases matches TRBD1. Here is the DNA: TGTGCCAGCAGTCCGGGACAGGGAAAGGAGGGCTACACCTTC. This sequence encodes CASSPGQGKEGYTF.